This TCR beta chain was found in a study of PD-L1 blockade in urothelial cancer. Study as a whole: The year 2014 saw patients start atezolizumab, 1,200 mg intravenously every 3 weeks. Blood samples had a median of around 150,000 T cells.

Spiking of synthetic TCR analog templates was performed in each PCR. Measured with immunoSEQ multiplex PCR; TCRdb has only the in-frame clones, and not every one. The sample lists around 38,000 clones, 75% to 90% occurring once. Trimming at V came to 1 base and at J to 6 bases, leaving 8 bases not matched to a gene. The CDR3 loop spans 17 amino acids. Germline V gene sequence: CDR1 MDHEN, CDR2 SYDVKM. Time point specified: peripheral blood 6 weeks after treatment start. Per patient, between 1 and 8 samples were collected at pretreatment and on-treatment time points. The chain recombines TRBV28 with TRBJ1-5; 11 nucleotides align to TRBD1. This TCR derives from a man in his 60s with urothelial cancer. The source material was PBMCs, sampled around atezolizumab (anti-PD-L1) treatment. The CDR3 here is CASSLYGQGARRQPQHF. In DNA, the CDR3 is TGTGCCAGCAGTTTATACGGACAGGGGGCAAGGCGTCAGCCCCAGCATTTT.